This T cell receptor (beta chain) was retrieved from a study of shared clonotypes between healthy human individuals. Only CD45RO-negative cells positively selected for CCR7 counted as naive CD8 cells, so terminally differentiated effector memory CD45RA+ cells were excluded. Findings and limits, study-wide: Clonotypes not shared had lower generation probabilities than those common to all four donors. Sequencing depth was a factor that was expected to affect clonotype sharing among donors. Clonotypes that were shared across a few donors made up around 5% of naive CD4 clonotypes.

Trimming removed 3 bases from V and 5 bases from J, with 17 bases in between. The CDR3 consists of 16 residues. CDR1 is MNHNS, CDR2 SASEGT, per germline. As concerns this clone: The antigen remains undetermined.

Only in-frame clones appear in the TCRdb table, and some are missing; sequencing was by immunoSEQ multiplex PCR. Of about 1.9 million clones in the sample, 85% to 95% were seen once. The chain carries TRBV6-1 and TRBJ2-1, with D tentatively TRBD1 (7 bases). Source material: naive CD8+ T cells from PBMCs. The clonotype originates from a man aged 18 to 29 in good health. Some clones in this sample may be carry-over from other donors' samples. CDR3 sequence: CASSDLPEGAHNEQFF. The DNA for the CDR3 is TGTGCCAGCAGTGACCTACCGGAGGGGGCCCACAATGAGCAGTTCTTC.